This T cell receptor beta chain was recovered during a study of blood T cell repertoires in COVID-19. Study overall: The analysed material was cDNA or gDNA that came from T cells, B-cell-depleted T cells, or PBMCs.

Those who participated ranged in age from about 18 to 89 years and resided in about two dozen US areas. Exposed participants came across a COVID-19 case within 2 weeks before study entry. This clone was seen only a few times. Some clones are missing from TCRdb's copy, which holds only in-frame ones; the method was immunoSEQ multiplex PCR. The sample has around 150,000 clones, approximately 80% seen once. From germline, CDR1 is SSHAT and CDR2 FNYEAQ (reference sequence). V lost 4 bases and J lost 0, with 10 bases in between. The length of the CDR3 is 15 residues. This receptor was taken from a man aged 70-80 years who had been exposed to COVID-19. Sequencing was carried out using PBMCs or T cells enriched from blood (not recorded which). The gene calls are TRBV7-7 and TRBJ1-3; D might be TRBD1 (5 bases). DNA of the CDR3: TGTGCCAGCAGCTCTCGCCAGGGCTCTGGAAACACCATATATTTT. Amino acids: CASSSRQGSGNTIYF. The whole variable domain, remainder taken from reference TRBV7-7 and TRBJ1-3, is GAGVSQSPRYKVTKRGQDVTLRCDPISSHATLYWYQQALGQGPEFLTYFNYEAQPDKSGLPSDRFSAERPEGSISTLTIQRTEQRDSAMYRCASSSRQGSGNTIYFGEGSWLTVV.